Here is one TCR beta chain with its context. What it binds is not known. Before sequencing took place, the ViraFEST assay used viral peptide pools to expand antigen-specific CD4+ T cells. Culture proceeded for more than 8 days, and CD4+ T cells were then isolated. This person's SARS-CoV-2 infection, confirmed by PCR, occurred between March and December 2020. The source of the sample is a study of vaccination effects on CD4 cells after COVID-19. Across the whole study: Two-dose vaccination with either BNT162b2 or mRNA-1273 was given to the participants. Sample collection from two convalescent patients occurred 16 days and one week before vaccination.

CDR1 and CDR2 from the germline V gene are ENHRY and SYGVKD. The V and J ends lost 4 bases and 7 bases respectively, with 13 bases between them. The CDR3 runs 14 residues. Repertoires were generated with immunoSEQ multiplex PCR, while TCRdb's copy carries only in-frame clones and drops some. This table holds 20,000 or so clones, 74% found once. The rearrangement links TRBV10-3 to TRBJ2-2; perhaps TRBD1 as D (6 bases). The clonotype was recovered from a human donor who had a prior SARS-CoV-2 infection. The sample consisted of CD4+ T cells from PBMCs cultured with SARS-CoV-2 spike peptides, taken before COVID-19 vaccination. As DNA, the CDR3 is TGTGCCATCAGTGGGGCAGGGGATGGCGGGGAGCTGTTTTTT. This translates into CAISGAGDGGELFF.